This is a list of T cell receptor beta chains from one sample in a study of T cells after posttransplantation cyclophosphamide. TCRdb's copy holds only in-frame clones and misses some; the assay was immunoSEQ multiplex PCR. The sample shows just under 20,000 clones, about nine tenths of them seen only once. The specimen was PBMCs, collected after allogeneic stem cell transplant with posttransplant cyclophosphamide. These receptors were collected from a female patient aged 35 to 55 who received an allogeneic stem cell transplant from a related donor, was CMV-positive, and had no GVHD. The T cells may partly be graft donor cells. The CDR3 runs from the conserved cysteine through the conserved F or W. The D gene is left open where the match is weak. Some rows mark clone size as missing; the rest say once, few, many or name a class of expanded clone.

>TRBJ1-5|TRBV5-6|few|.
TGTGCCAGCAGCTTGGAGGGGGTTCCCAATCAGCCCCAGCATTTT
CASSLEGVPNQPQHF
>TRBJ2-2|TRBV29-1|once|.
TGCAGCGTTGAAGGCTTTAGGGGGACCGGGGAGCTGTTTTTT
CSVEGFRGTGELFF
>TRBJ2-5|TRBV2|.|TRBD1
TGTGCCAGCAGTTTCCAGGGGGCAGGGGAGACCCAGTACTTC
CASSFQGAGETQYF
>TRBJ1-4|TRBV7-9|.|.
TGTGCCAGCGAGCCCCGCAGCGGGGTTGAAAAACTGTTTTTT
CASEPRSGVEKLFF
>TRBJ2-7|TRBV27|.|TRBD1
TGTGCCAGCAGTTTAGTTAAGGGGGCGAAATACGAGCAGTACTTC
CASSLVKGAKYEQYF
>TRBJ1-2|TRBV6-6|.|.
TGTGCCAGCAGTTACTCAGAACAGGTTTGGGATGGCTACACCTTC
CASSYSEQVWDGYTF
>TRBJ2-2|TRBV10-3|.|TRBD2
TGTGCCATCAGTGAGTCCTGGATAGCGGGAGTGAACACCGGGGAGCTGTTTTTT
CAISESWIAGVNTGELFF
>TRBJ1-2|TRBV5-4|.|.
TGTGCCAGCAGCTTGACAGCCAACTATGGCTACACCTTC
CASSLTANYGYTF
>TRBJ2-1|TRBV5-6|.|TRBD1
TGTGCCAGCAGCGCCCCGGGACAGGGTCCGTCTGAGCAGTTCTTC
CASSAPGQGPSEQFF
>TRBJ2-1|TRBV9|.|TRBD2
TGTGCCAGCAGCCCCTCGGGGGGGGCCTACAATGAGCAGTTCTTC
CASSPSGGAYNEQFF
>TRBJ2-1|TRBV7-8|.|TRBD2
TGTGCCAGCAGCCCTACGACTAGCGGGAGAGATGAGCAGTTCTTC
CASSPTTSGRDEQFF
>TRBJ2-3|TRBV28|.|.
TGTGCCAGCAGTTGGGGAGAACCGGGACTTCATCGCACAGATACGCAGTATTTT
CASSWGEPGLHRTDTQYF
>TRBJ2-3|TRBV19|.|TRBD1
TGTGCCAGCACAGGGGCGGGCACCCCAGATACGCAGTATTTT
CASTGAGTPDTQYF
>TRBJ2-3|TRBV9|.|TRBD2
TGTGCCAGCAGCCCCGGGACTAGGAGTACCACAGATACGCAGTATTTT
CASSPGTRSTTDTQYF
>TRBJ1-2|TRBV28|.|.
TGTGCCAGCAGTTTCAAAGCAGGGATGGCTAACTATGGCTACACCTTC
CASSFKAGMANYGYTF
>TRBJ2-7|TRBV21-1|once|.
TGTGCCAGCAGCGCCATGACAGGGGGATCTGACGAGCAGTACTTC
CASSAMTGGSDEQYF
>TRBJ2-1|TRBV7-6|few|.
TGTGCCAGCAGCTCCTGGACTGGAGCTGACGAGCAGTTCTTC
CASSSWTGADEQFF
>TRBJ2-2|TRBV11-2|.|.
TGTGCCAGCAGCTTAGTGAGGAACACCGGGGAGCTGTTTTTT
CASSLVRNTGELFF
>TRBJ1-6|TRBV4-1|.|.
TGCGCCAGCAGCCAACCGCAGGGGCGAGAGAGTTCACCCCTCCACTTT
CASSQPQGRESSPLHF
>TRBJ2-2|TRBV7-3|.|.
TGTGCCAGCAGCTTAGTTGCAGCCGGGGAGCTGTTTTTT
CASSLVAAGELFF
>TRBJ2-7|TRBV4-1|.|TRBD1
TGCGCCAGCAGCCAAGGGACAGGGGGAACATACGAGCAGTACTTC
CASSQGTGGTYEQYF
>TRBJ2-5|TRBV5-4|.|TRBD1
TGTGCCAGCAGCTGGACAGGGGGAGAGACCCAGTACTTC
CASSWTGGETQYF
>TRBJ2-1|TRBV10-3|.|TRBD2
TGTGCCATCAGTGGGACTAGCGGGAGCTGGCGACCGACCTACAATGAGCAGTTCTTC
CAISGTSGSWRPTYNEQFF
>TRBJ2-3|TRBV28|.|TRBD1
TGTGCCAGCAGCGGACAGGGTGTGGGAGATACGCAGTATTTT
CASSGQGVGDTQYF
>TRBJ2-1|TRBV10-3|.|.
TGTGCCATCAGTTATGACAGATACAATGAGCAGTTCTTC
CAISYDRYNEQFF
>TRBJ2-3|TRBV5-1|few|TRBD1
TGCGCCAGCAGCTTGGGGGGACAGAACCTCTTGGATACGCAGTATTTT
CASSLGGQNLLDTQYF
>TRBJ2-1|TRBV5-1|.|TRBD2
TGCGCCAGCAGCTTGACAAACAAAGCGGGAGGTGGTGAGCAGTTCTTC
CASSLTNKAGGGEQFF
>TRBJ2-7|TRBV28|.|.
TGTGCCAGCAGTTTGGACTCTGGGACAAATCACTACGAGCAGTACTTC
CASSLDSGTNHYEQYF
>TRBJ2-2|TRBV5-1|.|TRBD1
TGCGCCAGCAGCTTACCCCGGGGACAGTTATACACCGGGGAGCTGTTTTTT
CASSLPRGQLYTGELFF
>TRBJ1-2|TRBV14|.|.
TGTGCCAGCAGCCATAATTCCGGAGCTATCTATGGCTACACCTTC
CASSHNSGAIYGYTF
>TRBJ1-5|TRBV28|.|.
TGTGCCAGCAGTCTTTCCGAGGGTCAGCCCCAGCATTTT
CASSLSEGQPQHF
>TRBJ2-7|TRBV5-4|.|.
TGTGCCAGCAGCTTGGGAGGGCACTACGAGCAGTACTTC
CASSLGGHYEQYF
>TRBJ2-3|TRBV28|.|.
TGTGCCAGCAGTTTCGGGTTAACGCAGTATTTT
CASSFGLTQYF
>TRBJ1-2|TRBV30|.|TRBD1
TGTGCCTGGAGTGGGGACAGGGTCGGTAGTGGCTACACCTTC
CAWSGDRVGSGYTF
>TRBJ2-2|TRBV30|.|.
TGTGCCTCCCGGCGGGACAGTTTCACCGGGGAGCTGTTTTTT
CASRRDSFTGELFF
>TRBJ1-1|TRBV10-3|.|TRBD1
TGTGCCATCAGTGGGGGACAGGGGAGGGAAGCTTTCTTT
CAISGGQGREAFF
>TRBJ2-1|TRBV9|.|.
TGTGCCAGCAGCGTAGTAGCGTTCAGTGAGCAGTTCTTC
CASSVVAFSEQFF
>TRBJ2-5|TRBV5-5|.|TRBD1
TGTGCCAGCAGCTTGGGACAGGGTGGGCAAGAGACCCAGTACTTC
CASSLGQGGQETQYF
>TRBJ2-1|TRBV5-6|.|TRBD1
TGTGCCAGCAGCCAGGGACAGAGCTCCTACAATGAGCAGTTCTTC
CASSQGQSSYNEQFF
>TRBJ2-7|TRBV5-1|.|TRBD2
TGCGCCAGCAGCTTGAGCGGGACTAGCGCCTACGAGCAGTACTTC
CASSLSGTSAYEQYF
>TRBJ2-7|TRBV7-2|.|.
TGTGCCAGCAGCTTAGGGGTAGGGGTTGCCGAGCAGTACTTC
CASSLGVGVAEQYF
>TRBJ2-2|TRBV7-3|once|TRBD2
TGTGCCAGCAGCGGACTAGAAACCGGGGAGCTGTTTTTT
CASSGLETGELFF
>TRBJ2-5|TRBV9|.|TRBD2
TGTGCCAGCAGCTCTAGCGGGAGGGGTCAAGAGACCCAGTACTTC
CASSSSGRGQETQYF